This T cell receptor beta chain is from a study of early T cells in non-severe SARS-CoV-2 infection. Study-wide context: RNA in bulk from unsorted whole blood was sequenced, and chains were unpaired. Overall study results and limits: Matches to VDJdb favored anti-spike CD8 responses and missed private and CD4 specificities.

The protocol attached unique molecular identifiers to individual cDNA molecules. TCRdb reanalysed the 5' RACE reads using MiXCR and keeps one entry per CDR3 protein. This table has tens of thousands of distinct CDR3 sequences, around 5.6% appearing once. This clonotype was counted at least ten times. The antigen is not known. This CDR3 comprises 19 residues. Looked up from germline, CDR1 is MGHDK and CDR2 is SYGVNS. J was trimmed by 1 base and V by 3 bases; bases with no gene match: 12. The source is an adult who was a healthcare worker with PCR-confirmed SARS-CoV-2 infection or an uninfected control (not recorded which). The V gene is TRBV25-1, the J gene TRBJ2-3; TRBD2 matches at 11 bases. The source material was whole blood. CDR3 region: CASSEGWTSGRIRTDTQYF. The CDR3 DNA follows: TGTGCCAGCAGTGAGGGCTGGACTAGCGGGCGGATCCGCACAGATACGCAGTATTTT.